This TCR beta chain derives from a study of shared clonotypes between healthy human individuals. Regarding the study as a whole: In contrast to clonotypes shared by all four donors, non-shared clonotypes had lower generation probabilities.

About this clone itself: Its target is unknown.

All donors were healthy HIV-negative adults lacking recent acute infections or vaccinations. The assay was immunoSEQ multiplex PCR, and TCRdb's table has in-frame clones only and misses some. The sample carries 150,000 to 200,000 clones, 90% to 95% recorded once. CDR1 is MGHRA, CDR2 YSYEKL, per germline. The CDR3 is made up of 13 amino acids. Sequenced input: naive CD4+ T cells sorted from blood. Regarding subset: CD45RA+ positively selected. V and J are TRBV4-1 and TRBJ2-5; D gene uncertain. Judging by the DNA end, TRBJ2-7 fits better; the J call may be wrong. This clonotype was obtained from a woman in her twenties or thirties in good health. CDR3: CASSQVQKYEQYF. The CDR3 coding sequence is TGCGCCAGCAGCCAAGTACAGAAGTACGAGCAGTACTTC.